Listed below are T cell receptor beta chains from one sample, sequenced in a study of CD8+CD57+ T cells in acquired aplastic anemia. TCRdb recomputed calls from the reads with MiXCR, one row per CDR3 protein. The table has 150,000 to 200,000 distinct CDR3 sequences, 55% to 75% seen once. Material: sorted CD4+, CD8+, or CD8+CD57+ T cells (not recorded which) from PBMCs. Receptors originate from a human donor in good health. Each CDR3 is given with its conserved first and last residue. A D gene is named only where the DNA matches it firmly. Clone size, where shown, is once, few, many, or a class for clones that have expanded.

j_call: TRBJ2-7; d_call: NA; v_call: TRBV10-3; clone_size: NA; cdr3_nt: TGTGCCGTACGCACCTACGAGCAGTACTTC; cdr3_aa: CAVRTYEQYF
j_call: TRBJ2-1; d_call: NA; v_call: TRBV9; clone_size: NA; cdr3_nt: TGTGCCAGCAGCGTAGGTTATGAACAGTTCTTC; cdr3_aa: CASSVGYEQFF
j_call: TRBJ1-4; d_call: NA; v_call: TRBV9; clone_size: many; cdr3_nt: TGTGCCAGCAGCGAGAGGGGAGGTCGGGCTGAAAAACTGTTTTTT; cdr3_aa: CASSERGGRAEKLFF
j_call: TRBJ2-5; d_call: NA; v_call: TRBV10-3; clone_size: NA; cdr3_nt: TGTGCCATCAGTCCCGAGCTAGGAAAGACCCAGTACTTC; cdr3_aa: CAISPELGKTQYF
j_call: TRBJ2-7; d_call: NA; v_call: TRBV19; clone_size: few; cdr3_nt: TGTGCCAGTAGTCGTCGCAGCTCCTACGAGCAGTACTTC; cdr3_aa: CASSRRSSYEQYF
j_call: TRBJ2-7; d_call: TRBD2; v_call: TRBV7-2; clone_size: NA; cdr3_nt: TGTGCCAGCAGCTTTGTCAGCGGGAGCTCCTACGAGCAGTACTTC; cdr3_aa: CASSFVSGSSYEQYF
j_call: TRBJ1-5; d_call: TRBD1; v_call: TRBV7-2; clone_size: NA; cdr3_nt: TGTGCCAGCAGCTTAGGGACAGGGGCAAATCAGCCCCAGCATTTT; cdr3_aa: CASSLGTGANQPQHF
j_call: TRBJ2-1; d_call: NA; v_call: TRBV12-3/TRBV12-4; clone_size: NA; cdr3_nt: TGTGCCAGCACCTCAGGGTATGAGCAGTTCTTC; cdr3_aa: CASTSGYEQFF
j_call: TRBJ2-7; d_call: NA; v_call: TRBV10-3; clone_size: NA; cdr3_nt: TGTGCCATCAGTGAGGGACTCCCGTACGAGCAGTACTTC; cdr3_aa: CAISEGLPYEQYF
j_call: TRBJ2-1; d_call: TRBD2; v_call: TRBV7-9; clone_size: many; cdr3_nt: TGTGCCAGCTCCCACGGGGCTAGCGGGACGTTCAATGAGCAGTTCTTC; cdr3_aa: CASSHGASGTFNEQFF
j_call: TRBJ2-7; d_call: TRBD1; v_call: TRBV19; clone_size: NA; cdr3_nt: TGTGCCAGTAGTATAGCCCAGGGACAGGTCTACGAGCAGTACTTC; cdr3_aa: CASSIAQGQVYEQYF
j_call: TRBJ2-3; d_call: NA; v_call: TRBV20-1; clone_size: NA; cdr3_nt: TGCAGTGCTAGGTATCCAACAGTGGATACGCAGTATTTT; cdr3_aa: CSARYPTVDTQYF
j_call: TRBJ1-2; d_call: NA; v_call: TRBV6-1; clone_size: many; cdr3_nt: TGTGCCAGCAGTGACAACGGCTATGGCTACACCTTC; cdr3_aa: CASSDNGYGYTF
j_call: TRBJ2-5; d_call: TRBD2; v_call: TRBV5-4; clone_size: NA; cdr3_nt: TGTGCCAGCAGCCGTTCTAGCGGGGTCCAAGAGACCCAGTACTTC; cdr3_aa: CASSRSSGVQETQYF
j_call: TRBJ1-5; d_call: NA; v_call: TRBV29-1; clone_size: NA; cdr3_nt: TGCAGCGTAGGGGACCCTAGGACGGGCAATCAGCCCCAGCATTTT; cdr3_aa: CSVGDPRTGNQPQHF
j_call: TRBJ2-7; d_call: NA; v_call: TRBV29-1; clone_size: few; cdr3_nt: TGCAGCGTTGAGTTCCTCAGCTCCTACGAGCAGTACTTC; cdr3_aa: CSVEFLSSYEQYF
j_call: TRBJ1-1; d_call: NA; v_call: TRBV5-5; clone_size: many; cdr3_nt: TGTGCCAGCAGCTCCCATTCGTCGATGGTGAACACTGAAGCTTTCTTT; cdr3_aa: CASSSHSSMVNTEAFF
j_call: TRBJ1-5; d_call: NA; v_call: TRBV19; clone_size: many; cdr3_nt: TGTGCCAGTAGTAATGGGTTGGGTCAGCCCCAGCATTTT; cdr3_aa: CASSNGLGQPQHF
j_call: TRBJ2-2; d_call: NA; v_call: TRBV6-5; clone_size: many; cdr3_nt: TGTGCCAGCAGTTACGGCCTAGCGTTCACCGGGGAGCTGTTTTTT; cdr3_aa: CASSYGLAFTGELFF
j_call: TRBJ2-3; d_call: TRBD2; v_call: TRBV20-1; clone_size: NA; cdr3_nt: TGCAGTGCTAGTGTTCGGGAGGACCCCACGGATACGCAGTATTTT; cdr3_aa: CSASVREDPTDTQYF
j_call: TRBJ2-3; d_call: TRBD2; v_call: TRBV6-1; clone_size: many; cdr3_nt: TGTGCCAGCGGCGGGGGAGCGGGAGAGTCAGATACGCAGTATTTT; cdr3_aa: CASGGGAGESDTQYF
j_call: TRBJ2-1; d_call: TRBD2; v_call: TRBV6-5; clone_size: many; cdr3_nt: TGTGCCAGCAGTGCCGGGACTAGCAGGTTCAATGAGCAGTTCTTC; cdr3_aa: CASSAGTSRFNEQFF
j_call: TRBJ1-1; d_call: TRBD1; v_call: TRBV2; clone_size: NA; cdr3_nt: TGTGCCAGCACCAGAACGACAGGGTCTGAAGCTTTCTTT; cdr3_aa: CASTRTTGSEAFF
j_call: TRBJ2-7; d_call: NA; v_call: TRBV5-4; clone_size: NA; cdr3_nt: TGTGCCAGTAGTCCGGTGGCAGGGGTACACGAGCAGTACTTC; cdr3_aa: CASSPVAGVHEQYF
j_call: TRBJ1-3; d_call: NA; v_call: TRBV19; clone_size: NA; cdr3_nt: TGTGCCAGTAGTACAGGATCCTCTGGAAACACCATATATTTT; cdr3_aa: CASSTGSSGNTIYF
j_call: TRBJ2-5; d_call: NA; v_call: TRBV29-1; clone_size: once; cdr3_nt: TGCAGCGTTGAGGAACTGGCGGAGACCCAGTACTTC; cdr3_aa: CSVEELAETQYF
j_call: TRBJ2-1; d_call: TRBD2; v_call: TRBV7-9; clone_size: once; cdr3_nt: TGTGCCAGCAGCTTAGGGACTAGCGGGGACAATGAGCAGTTCTTC; cdr3_aa: CASSLGTSGDNEQFF
j_call: TRBJ2-1; d_call: TRBD1; v_call: TRBV24-1; clone_size: once; cdr3_nt: TGTGCCACGCGGGCAGGGGGCTTCTATGAGCAGTTCTTC; cdr3_aa: CATRAGGFYEQFF
j_call: TRBJ2-7; d_call: NA; v_call: TRBV7-8; clone_size: once; cdr3_nt: TGCGCCAGCAACCTTAGCGGAGCGGAGGAGCAGTACTTC; cdr3_aa: CASNLSGAEEQYF
j_call: TRBJ1-4; d_call: TRBD1; v_call: TRBV15; clone_size: NA; cdr3_nt: TGTGCCACCAGCGAGGCGGACAGGGCGTCTAATGAAAAACTGTTTTTT; cdr3_aa: CATSEADRASNEKLFF
j_call: TRBJ1-1; d_call: TRBD1; v_call: TRBV7-3; clone_size: NA; cdr3_nt: TGTGCCAGCAGCTTATGGGACAGTCGCCCCGGTGGATACACTGAAGCTTTCTTT; cdr3_aa: CASSLWDSRPGGYTEAFF
j_call: TRBJ2-7; d_call: NA; v_call: TRBV29-1; clone_size: NA; cdr3_nt: TGCAGCGTTGGGGCGGACGGCTCCTACGAGCAGTACTTC; cdr3_aa: CSVGADGSYEQYF
j_call: TRBJ2-1; d_call: NA; v_call: TRBV10-3; clone_size: NA; cdr3_nt: TGTGCCATCAGTGGACTCAGCTCCTACAATGAACAGTTCTTC; cdr3_aa: CAISGLSSYNEQFF
j_call: TRBJ2-6; d_call: TRBD1; v_call: TRBV20-1; clone_size: NA; cdr3_nt: TGCAGTGCTAGAGAGGACAGGGGGCGGTTTGGGGCCAACGTCCTGACTTTC; cdr3_aa: CSAREDRGRFGANVLTF
j_call: TRBJ2-5; d_call: NA; v_call: TRBV7-2; clone_size: NA; cdr3_nt: TGTGCCAGCAGCTTAGAGCCCCAGGCGGTGGAGACCCAGTACTTC; cdr3_aa: CASSLEPQAVETQYF
j_call: TRBJ2-7; d_call: NA; v_call: TRBV30; clone_size: NA; cdr3_nt: TGTGCCTGGAGTGTACGAGTCGGCTCCTCGGGGCAGTACTTC; cdr3_aa: CAWSVRVGSSGQYF
j_call: TRBJ2-1; d_call: NA; v_call: TRBV7-2; clone_size: NA; cdr3_nt: TGTGCCAGCAGCTTATCTGGCCGGACAGATACTAACAATGAGCAGTTCTTC; cdr3_aa: CASSLSGRTDTNNEQFF
j_call: TRBJ1-2; d_call: NA; v_call: TRBV5-1; clone_size: NA; cdr3_nt: TGCGCCAGCAGCCAAGGGACGGTAAACTATGGCTACACCTTC; cdr3_aa: CASSQGTVNYGYTF
j_call: TRBJ1-6; d_call: NA; v_call: TRBV6-6; clone_size: few; cdr3_nt: TGTGCCAGCAGTTTAGCCGGGAGTAATTCACCCCTCCACTTT; cdr3_aa: CASSLAGSNSPLHF
j_call: TRBJ2-7; d_call: NA; v_call: TRBV14; clone_size: NA; cdr3_nt: TGTGCCAGCAGCCAGTTCACGGGTCTAATCAGCTCCTACGAGCAGTACTTC; cdr3_aa: CASSQFTGLISSYEQYF
j_call: TRBJ1-1; d_call: NA; v_call: TRBV2; clone_size: NA; cdr3_nt: TGTGCCAGCAGCTCGGCGGGAGGGAGCACTGAAGCTTTCTTT; cdr3_aa: CASSSAGGSTEAFF
j_call: TRBJ1-2; d_call: NA; v_call: TRBV20-1; clone_size: once; cdr3_nt: TGCAGTGCTCCCGGACCTGGTTGGGGGGGCTACACCTTC; cdr3_aa: CSAPGPGWGGYTF
j_call: TRBJ2-7; d_call: NA; v_call: TRBV6-2/TRBV6-3; clone_size: few; cdr3_nt: TGTGCCAGCAGATCACGATCGGCTAATCCGCCCCAACTCTACGAGCAGTACTTC; cdr3_aa: CASRSRSANPPQLYEQYF
j_call: TRBJ2-1; d_call: NA; v_call: TRBV7-9; clone_size: NA; cdr3_nt: TGTGCCAGCAGCCCCTCTTCCAGGACTGCGTCTCCTGAGCAGTTCTTC; cdr3_aa: CASSPSSRTASPEQFF
j_call: TRBJ1-2; d_call: NA; v_call: TRBV24-1; clone_size: NA; cdr3_nt: TGTGCCACCAGTGACCCGGTCCTTTATGGCTACACCTTC; cdr3_aa: CATSDPVLYGYTF
j_call: TRBJ1-1; d_call: NA; v_call: TRBV20-1; clone_size: few; cdr3_nt: TGCAGTGCCATCGGACAGCCAGACACTGAAGCTTTCTTT; cdr3_aa: CSAIGQPDTEAFF
j_call: TRBJ2-1; d_call: NA; v_call: TRBV3-1; clone_size: NA; cdr3_nt: TGTGCCAGCAGCCGTTTCAATGAGCAGTTCTTC; cdr3_aa: CASSRFNEQFF
j_call: TRBJ2-7; d_call: NA; v_call: TRBV2; clone_size: many; cdr3_nt: TGTGCCAGCAGTGATGGCGGGACCCACTACGAGCAGTACTTC; cdr3_aa: CASSDGGTHYEQYF
j_call: TRBJ2-5; d_call: NA; v_call: TRBV12-3/TRBV12-4; clone_size: few; cdr3_nt: TGTGCCAGCAGTTTATCCGGGACAGAGACCCAGTACTTC; cdr3_aa: CASSLSGTETQYF
j_call: TRBJ2-7; d_call: TRBD2; v_call: TRBV19; clone_size: many; cdr3_nt: TGTGCCACCTTACTAGCGGGAGGTCCCCGCTACGAGCAGTACTTC; cdr3_aa: CATLLAGGPRYEQYF
j_call: TRBJ1-1; d_call: NA; v_call: TRBV7-2; clone_size: NA; cdr3_nt: TGTGCCAGCAGCTTAACATACAGGGTAAGGACTGAAGCTTTCTTT; cdr3_aa: CASSLTYRVRTEAFF
j_call: TRBJ2-7; d_call: NA; v_call: TRBV7-6; clone_size: NA; cdr3_nt: TGTGCCAGCAGCTCGGCCGGGGCTAGAGAGCAGTACTTC; cdr3_aa: CASSSAGAREQYF
j_call: TRBJ2-6; d_call: NA; v_call: TRBV20-1; clone_size: NA; cdr3_nt: TGCAGTGCTAGAGGCCAGACACACTCTGGGGCCAACGTCCTGACTTTC; cdr3_aa: CSARGQTHSGANVLTF
j_call: TRBJ1-6; d_call: TRBD1; v_call: TRBV12-3/TRBV12-4; clone_size: NA; cdr3_nt: TGCGCCAGCAGCCGGGACAGCAATTCACCCCTCCACTTT; cdr3_aa: CASSRDSNSPLHF
j_call: TRBJ2-5; d_call: NA; v_call: TRBV7-3; clone_size: NA; cdr3_nt: TGTGCCAGCAGCTTAACCCCCGGGGGCACGGCGAAGACCCAGTACTTC; cdr3_aa: CASSLTPGGTAKTQYF
j_call: TRBJ2-7; d_call: NA; v_call: TRBV10-3; clone_size: NA; cdr3_nt: TGTGCCACCCAAACCCAGGGGAGATACGAGCAGTACTTC; cdr3_aa: CATQTQGRYEQYF
j_call: TRBJ2-7; d_call: NA; v_call: TRBV2; clone_size: NA; cdr3_nt: TGTGCCAGCACAACTGACATGGCAGGCGAGCAGTACTTC; cdr3_aa: CASTTDMAGEQYF
j_call: TRBJ2-3; d_call: NA; v_call: TRBV19; clone_size: many; cdr3_nt: TGTGCCAGTAGCGAGACGGATTATCTCACAGATACGCAGTATTTT; cdr3_aa: CASSETDYLTDTQYF
j_call: TRBJ1-6; d_call: NA; v_call: TRBV14; clone_size: NA; cdr3_nt: TGTGCCAGCAGCCAAGAAGGCAATTCACCCCTCCACTTT; cdr3_aa: CASSQEGNSPLHF
j_call: TRBJ2-7; d_call: TRBD2; v_call: TRBV4-1; clone_size: many; cdr3_nt: TGCGCCAGCAGCCAAGGGCTAGCGGGAGACGGCGAGCAGTACTTC; cdr3_aa: CASSQGLAGDGEQYF